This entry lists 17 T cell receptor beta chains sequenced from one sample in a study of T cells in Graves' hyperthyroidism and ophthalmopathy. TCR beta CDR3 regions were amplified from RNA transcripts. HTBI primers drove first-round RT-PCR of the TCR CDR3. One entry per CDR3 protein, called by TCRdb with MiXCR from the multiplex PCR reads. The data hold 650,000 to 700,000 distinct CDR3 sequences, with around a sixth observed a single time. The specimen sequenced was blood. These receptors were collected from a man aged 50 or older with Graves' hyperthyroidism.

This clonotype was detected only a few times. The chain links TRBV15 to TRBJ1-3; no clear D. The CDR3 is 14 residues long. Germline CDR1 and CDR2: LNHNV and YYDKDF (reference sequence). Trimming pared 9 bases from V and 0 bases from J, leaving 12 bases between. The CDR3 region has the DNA TGTGCCACGGCTGCGGGCCTCTCTGGAAACACCATATATTTT. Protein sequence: CATAAGLSGNTIYF.

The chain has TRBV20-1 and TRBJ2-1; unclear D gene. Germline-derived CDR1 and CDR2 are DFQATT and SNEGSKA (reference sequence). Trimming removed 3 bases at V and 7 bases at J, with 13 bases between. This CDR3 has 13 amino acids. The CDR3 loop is CSASSPRLNEQFF. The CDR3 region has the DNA TGCAGTGCTAGTAGCCCCCGGTTGAATGAGCAGTTCTTC.

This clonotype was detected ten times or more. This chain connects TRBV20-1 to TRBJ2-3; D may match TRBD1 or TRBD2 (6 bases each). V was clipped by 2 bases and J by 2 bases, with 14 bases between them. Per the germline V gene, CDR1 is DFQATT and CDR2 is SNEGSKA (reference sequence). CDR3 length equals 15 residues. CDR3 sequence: CSARRRGSHTDTQYF. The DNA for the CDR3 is TGCAGTGCTAGAAGGAGGGGGAGCCACACAGATACGCAGTATTTT.

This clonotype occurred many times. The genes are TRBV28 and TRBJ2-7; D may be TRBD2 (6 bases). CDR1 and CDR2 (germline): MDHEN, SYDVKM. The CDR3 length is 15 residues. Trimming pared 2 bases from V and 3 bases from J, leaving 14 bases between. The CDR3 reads CASSLTGAADYEQYF. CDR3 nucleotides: TGTGCCAGCAGTTTAACGGGAGCGGCGGACTACGAGCAGTACTTC.

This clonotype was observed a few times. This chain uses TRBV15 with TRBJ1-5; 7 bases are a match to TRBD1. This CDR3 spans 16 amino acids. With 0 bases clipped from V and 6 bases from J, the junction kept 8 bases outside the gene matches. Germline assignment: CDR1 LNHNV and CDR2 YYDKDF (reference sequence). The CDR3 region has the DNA TGTGCCACCAGCAGAGATCATACAGGGGTAGGTCAGCCCCAGCATTTT. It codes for CATSRDHTGVGQPQHF.

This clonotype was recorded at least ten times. As DNA, the CDR3 is TGTGCCAGCAGTTTATACGGGGGACTTTCGTCAGATACGCAGTATTTT. Residues: CASSLYGGLSSDTQYF. V is TRBV27 and J is TRBJ2-3; TRBD2 might be the D (6 bases). The CDR3 sequence is 16 residues long. In germline, CDR1 is MNHEY, CDR2 SMNVEV (reference sequence). Trimming stripped 1 base from V and 4 bases from J, with 15 bases between.

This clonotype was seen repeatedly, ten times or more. The CDR3 region is CASSLIQGADTEAFF. CDR3 sequence (DNA): TGTGCCAGCAGTTTAATACAGGGGGCAGACACTGAAGCTTTCTTT. V usage is TRBV28 and J usage is TRBJ1-1, with 9 bases lining up with TRBD1. The CDR3 has 15 residues. The V and J ends lost 2 bases and 3 bases, in that order; junction bases with no gene match: 4. Per germline, CDR1 MDHEN and CDR2 SYDVKM.

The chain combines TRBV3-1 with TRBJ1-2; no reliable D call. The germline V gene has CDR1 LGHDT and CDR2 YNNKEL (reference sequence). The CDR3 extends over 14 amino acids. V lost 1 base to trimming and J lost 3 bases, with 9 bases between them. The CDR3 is CASSQVDIDYGYTF. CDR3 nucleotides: TGTGCCAGCAGCCAAGTTGACATCGACTATGGCTACACCTTC. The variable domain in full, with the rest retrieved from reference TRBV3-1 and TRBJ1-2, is DTAVSQTPKYLVTQMGNDKSIKCEQNLGHDTMYWYKQDSKKFLKIMFSYNNKELIINETVPNRFSPKSPDKAHLNLHINSLELGDSAVYFCASSQVDIDYGYTFGSGTRLTVV.

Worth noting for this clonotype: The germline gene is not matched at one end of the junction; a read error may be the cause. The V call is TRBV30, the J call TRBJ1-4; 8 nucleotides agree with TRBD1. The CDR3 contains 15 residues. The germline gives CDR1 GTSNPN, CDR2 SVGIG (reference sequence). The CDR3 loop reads CARRPGQGRDEKLFF. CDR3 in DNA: TGTGCCCGGAGACCAGGACAGGGACGCGATGAAAAACTGTTTTTT.

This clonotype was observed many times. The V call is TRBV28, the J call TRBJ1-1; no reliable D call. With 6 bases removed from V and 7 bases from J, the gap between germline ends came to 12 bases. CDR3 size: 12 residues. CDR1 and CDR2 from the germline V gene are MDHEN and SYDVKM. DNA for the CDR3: TGTGCCAGCAGCCGTGGGGTGATTGAAGCTTTCTTT. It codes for CASSRGVIEAFF.

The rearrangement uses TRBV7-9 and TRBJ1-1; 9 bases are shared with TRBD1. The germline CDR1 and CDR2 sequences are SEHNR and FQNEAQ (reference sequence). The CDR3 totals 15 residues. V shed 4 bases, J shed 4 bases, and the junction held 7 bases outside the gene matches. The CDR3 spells CASSWVQGARTEAFF. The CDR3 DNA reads TGTGCCAGCAGCTGGGTACAGGGGGCGCGCACTGAAGCTTTCTTT.

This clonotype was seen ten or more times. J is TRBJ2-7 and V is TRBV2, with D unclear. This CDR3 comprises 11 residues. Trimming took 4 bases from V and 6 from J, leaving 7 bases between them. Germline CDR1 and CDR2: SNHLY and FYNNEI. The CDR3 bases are TGTGCCAGCAGTGTCCGAGCCGAGCAGTACTTC. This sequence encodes CASSVRAEQYF.

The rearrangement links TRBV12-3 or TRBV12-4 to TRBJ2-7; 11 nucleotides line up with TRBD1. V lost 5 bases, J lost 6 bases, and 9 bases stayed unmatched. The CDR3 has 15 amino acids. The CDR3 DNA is TGTGCCAGCAGTCTGGCAGGACAGGGGGCATCCGAGCAGTACTTC. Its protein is CASSLAGQGASEQYF.

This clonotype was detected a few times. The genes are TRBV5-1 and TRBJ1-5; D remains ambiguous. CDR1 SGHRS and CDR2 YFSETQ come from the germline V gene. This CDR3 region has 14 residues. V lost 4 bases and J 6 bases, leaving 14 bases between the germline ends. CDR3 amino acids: CASSVGGEGQPQHF. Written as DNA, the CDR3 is TGCGCCAGCAGCGTGGGTGGGGAAGGTCAGCCCCAGCATTTT. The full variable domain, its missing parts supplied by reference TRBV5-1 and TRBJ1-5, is KAGVTQTPRYLIKTRGQQVTLSCSPISGHRSVSWYQQTPGQGLQFLFEYFSETQRNKGNFPGRFSGRQFSNSRSEMNVSTLELGDSALYLCASSVGGEGQPQHFGDGTRLSIL.

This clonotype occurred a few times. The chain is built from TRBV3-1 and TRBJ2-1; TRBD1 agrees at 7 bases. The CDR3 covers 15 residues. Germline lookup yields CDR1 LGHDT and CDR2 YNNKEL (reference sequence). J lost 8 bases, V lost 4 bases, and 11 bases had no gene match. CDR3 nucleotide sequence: TGTGCCAGCAGCCGAGATGGGGCAGGGGGTGATGAGCAGTTCTTC. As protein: CASSRDGAGGDEQFF.

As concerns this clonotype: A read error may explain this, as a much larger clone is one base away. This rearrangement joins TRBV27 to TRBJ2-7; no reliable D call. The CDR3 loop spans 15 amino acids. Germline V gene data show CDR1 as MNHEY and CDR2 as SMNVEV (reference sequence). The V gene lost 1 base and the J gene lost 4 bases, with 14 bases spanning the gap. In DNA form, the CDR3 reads TGTGCCAGCAGTTTATATAGGCGAACAAATTACGAGCAGTACTTC. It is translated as CASSLYRRTNYEQYF.

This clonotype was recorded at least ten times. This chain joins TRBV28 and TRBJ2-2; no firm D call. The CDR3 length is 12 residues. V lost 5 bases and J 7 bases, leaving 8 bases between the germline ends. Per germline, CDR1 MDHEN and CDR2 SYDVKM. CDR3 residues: CASSISYGELFF. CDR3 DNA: TGTGCCAGCAGTATTAGTTACGGGGAGCTGTTTTTT.